A selection of T cell receptor beta chains follows, all from one sample in a study of blood T cell repertoires in COVID-19. Using immunoSEQ multiplex PCR, the repertoire was profiled, and TCRdb retains in-frame clones only, with some absent. The sample carries tens of thousands of clones, 91% recorded once. The sample consisted of peripheral blood. The source is a human donor with active COVID-19. The donor label of this sample is uncertain. CDR3s include the opening cysteine and the closing phenylalanine or tryptophan. D genes are given only for firm matches. Size is omitted from some rows. Given values are once, few, many or a class for expanded clones.

cdr3_nt,cdr3_aa,d_call,j_call,clone_size,v_call
TGTGCCAGCGGGACAGGGTATCAGCCCCAGCATTTT,CASGTGYQPQHF,TRBD1,TRBJ1-5,once,TRBV9
TGTGCCAGTAGTTCGGGACTAGCGAGGAGGGAGACCCAGTACTTC,CASSSGLARRETQYF,TRBD2,TRBJ2-5,-,TRBV19
TGTGCCAGCAGCCAAGAGAGCAGGATCTACAATGAGCAGTTCTTC,CASSQESRIYNEQFF,-,TRBJ2-1,-,TRBV3-1/TRBV3-2
TGTGCCAGCACCATGGGACTAGCGGGGGGGCAAGAGACCCAGTACTTC,CASTMGLAGGQETQYF,TRBD2,TRBJ2-5,-,TRBV7-2
TGTGCCAGCAGTGAGGTCCCACCCAGTTTTACAACTAATGAAAAACTGTTTTTT,CASSEVPPSFTTNEKLFF,-,TRBJ1-4,-,TRBV2
TGTGCCAGCAGCCAAGAGGAAGACTACAATTCACCCCTCCACTTT,CASSQEEDYNSPLHF,-,TRBJ1-6,-,TRBV14
TGTGCCAGCAGTGCCCCGGTAGCGGGGCCGTGGATGGGAAATGAGCAGTTCTTC,CASSAPVAGPWMGNEQFF,TRBD2,TRBJ2-1,-,TRBV25-1
TGTGCCGATGGAGGGTTTAACAATGAGCAGTTCTTC,CADGGFNNEQFF,-,TRBJ2-1,-,TRBV7-9
TGCAGTGCTAGTCATTCCCGGAGAATCCATGGCTACACCTTC,CSASHSRRIHGYTF,-,TRBJ1-2,-,TRBV20-1
TGTGCCAGCAGTCCGTTGATGGGACAGGCAAGAACAGATACGCAGTATTTT,CASSPLMGQARTDTQYF,TRBD1,TRBJ2-3,-,TRBV6-6
TGTGCCAGCAGCTCCCTAAGAAAATCCCTTAACTATGGCTACACCTTC,CASSSLRKSLNYGYTF,-,TRBJ1-2,-,TRBV7-9
TGTGCCAGCAGCCAAGAGTTGGGGCAGGATGATTCACCCCTCCACTTT,CASSQELGQDDSPLHF,-,TRBJ1-6,few,TRBV4-2
TGTGCCAGCAGTAGACAGGGGAACTATGGCTACACCTTC,CASSRQGNYGYTF,TRBD1,TRBJ1-2,-,TRBV6-6
TGTGCCATCAACCAAAGCAGGGGCGCGGCGGCTTTCTTT,CAINQSRGAAAFF,-,TRBJ1-1,once,TRBV10-3
TGTGCCAGCGCCGGGACAGGGCCCTTGGGGGAGCAGTACTTC,CASAGTGPLGEQYF,TRBD1,TRBJ2-7,few,TRBV27
TGTGCCAGCAGTCCGAGCGGGGGGGACAACGAGCAGTACTTC,CASSPSGGDNEQYF,TRBD2,TRBJ2-7,-,TRBV28
TGTGCCATCACCCAGGGAACGTCAGGCTCACCCCTCCACTTT,CAITQGTSGSPLHF,-,TRBJ1-6,-,TRBV10-3
TGTGCCAGCAGCTTAGCGGGACAGGGGCCCTACAATGAGCAGTTCTTC,CASSLAGQGPYNEQFF,TRBD1,TRBJ2-1,-,TRBV5-4
TGTGCCAGCAGCCCGGGACAGGCAGCAACTAATGAAAAACTGTTTTTT,CASSPGQAATNEKLFF,TRBD1,TRBJ1-4,-,TRBV11-2
TGTGCCAGCCAAATCGGAGGGTGGGGGAATCAGCCCCAGCATTTT,CASQIGGWGNQPQHF,-,TRBJ1-5,-,TRBV28
TGTGCCAGCAGCTTATTTCGGGACAGATACAATGAGCAGTTCTTC,CASSLFRDRYNEQFF,TRBD1,TRBJ2-1,-,TRBV7-2
TGTGCCAGCAGTTCCTGGGACAGGGGGGAATCACCCCTCCACTTT,CASSSWDRGESPLHF,TRBD1,TRBJ1-6,-,TRBV6-2/TRBV6-3
TGCGCCAGCAGCCGCGGAGGACTAAATTCACCCCTCCACTTT,CASSRGGLNSPLHF,-,TRBJ1-6,-,TRBV4-1
TGCGCCAGCAGTCTAACAGGGGGGGAGGTTGAAAAACTGTTTTTT,CASSLTGGEVEKLFF,TRBD1,TRBJ1-4,-,TRBV10-2
TGTGCCAGCTCACCGGCGACAGGGTTCGATGGCTACACCTTC,CASSPATGFDGYTF,TRBD1,TRBJ1-2,-,TRBV18
TGTGCCACCAGTGATTTGGCTAGCTCGAACACCGGGGAGCTGTTTTTT,CATSDLASSNTGELFF,-,TRBJ2-2,-,TRBV24-1
TGTGCCAGCAGGGACCGGGACAGGGCGATCGATACGCAGTATTTT,CASRDRDRAIDTQYF,TRBD1,TRBJ2-3,-,TRBV2
TGTGCCAGCAGTCCCCCGGGGTTTGAGCAGTTCTTC,CASSPPGFEQFF,-,TRBJ2-1,-,TRBV11-2
TGTGCCAGCAGCTTTAACCGGGACAGCCAAGCTTTCTTT,CASSFNRDSQAFF,TRBD1,TRBJ1-1,-,TRBV11-3
TGTGCCAGCAGTACCTTGCCACAGGGCCTCATTCCTTCTAGCACAGATACGCAGTATTTT,CASSTLPQGLIPSSTDTQYF,-,TRBJ2-3,-,TRBV27
TGTGCCAGCAGTTCGTTGAGTACAGGGGAAGAAGCTTTCTTT,CASSSLSTGEEAFF,TRBD1,TRBJ1-1,-,TRBV6-6
TGTGCCAGCAGCCAAGCACACGCGGGTGACTCCGGGGATACGCAGTATTTT,CASSQAHAGDSGDTQYF,-,TRBJ2-3,-,TRBV4-2
TGTGCCAGCAGCTTAGGGACAGGGGGCCCGTACGAGCAGTACTTC,CASSLGTGGPYEQYF,TRBD1,TRBJ2-7,once,TRBV7-9
TGTGCCAGCAGCCTAGACCGGACAGGGGGTGGCTACACCTTC,CASSLDRTGGGYTF,TRBD1,TRBJ1-2,-,TRBV5-4
TGTGCCAGCAGCTTAGGGACACCCAGCACAGATACGCAGTATTTT,CASSLGTPSTDTQYF,-,TRBJ2-3,once,TRBV5-4
TGTGCCAGCAGCTTAATGGAGGGAGTGAACACTGAAGCTTTCTTT,CASSLMEGVNTEAFF,-,TRBJ1-1,-,TRBV7-9
TGTGCCAGCAGCTCGGACAGGGGAGACTCACCCCTCCACTTT,CASSSDRGDSPLHF,TRBD1,TRBJ1-6,-,TRBV7-2
TGTGCCAGCAGCAGACAGGGATTCACTGAAGCTTTCTTT,CASSRQGFTEAFF,TRBD1,TRBJ1-1,-,TRBV12-3/TRBV12-4
TGTGCCACCCGGGACAGGGCGATCGAGCAGTACTTC,CATRDRAIEQYF,TRBD1,TRBJ2-7,-,TRBV10-3
TGTGCCAGCAGCCAAGAGATGTCCTACGGCTACACCTTC,CASSQEMSYGYTF,-,TRBJ1-2,once,TRBV4-2
TGTGCTAGTGGTTTGCATGACAGGAGCTCTGGAAACACCATATATTTT,CASGLHDRSSGNTIYF,-,TRBJ1-3,-,TRBV12-5
TGTGCCAGCAGTCTCCGGGACAGGGGCAATCAGCCCCAGCATTTT,CASSLRDRGNQPQHF,TRBD1,TRBJ1-5,-,TRBV28
TGTGCCAGCAGCTCCGAGGCCAAAGAGACCCAGTACTTC,CASSSEAKETQYF,-,TRBJ2-5,-,TRBV11-3